The present entry profiles one T cell receptor beta chain with its context. The antigen is unknown. The data originate from a study of OX40 agonist ivuxolimab in advanced cancers. Germline V gene sequence: CDR1 SGHTA, CDR2 FQGNSA. After removal of 5 bases from V and 7 bases from J, the junction contained 6 bases not matched to a gene. This CDR3 region has 15 residues. Data came from immunoSEQ multiplex PCR; TCRdb stores just in-frame clones and leaves some out. The profile shows more than 60,000 clones, roughly 94% of them singletons. Whole-study findings and limits: The study found among the lowest clonal expansion in partial responders at 0.1-3.0 mg/kg. CD4+ and CD8+ blood T cells expanded clonally by week 6 at 0.1 to 3.0 mg/kg. Researchers did not determine the expanded peripheral T cells' antigen specificity. Among T cells, CD8+ cells averaged more expanded clones than CD4+ cells.

The sequence came from an adult with an advanced solid tumor such as melanoma, head and neck, liver or kidney cancer. The sample was CD4+ or CD8+ T cells sorted from blood, taken in a trial of the OX40 agonist ivuxolimab. V is TRBV7-2 and J is TRBJ2-1; 12 bases match TRBD2. CDR3 coding DNA: TGTGCCAGCAGCCTAGGTCTAGCGGGAGGGAATGAGCAGTTCTTC. Residues: CASSLGLAGGNEQFF.